These T cell receptor beta chains were read from a single sample in a study of CD8+ T cells in alopecia areata. The data were produced by immunoSEQ multiplex PCR, yet TCRdb's version contains in-frame clones alone and is incomplete. The table includes fewer than 200,000 clones, about 63% detected once. The material sequenced was CD4+ T cells sorted from blood, taken at week 0. Source of these receptors: a human donor with alopecia areata. Each CDR3 is given with its conserved first and last residue. The order of the fields is D gene, V gene, CDR3 length, clone size, J gene, CDR3 DNA, CDR3 protein. D genes are given only for firm matches. Not every row has a clone size; where given, it reads once, few, many or a size class.

d_call: -
v_call: TRBV27
cdr3_length: 20
clone_size: -
j_call: TRBJ2-6
cdr3_nt: TGTGCCAGCAGGTTAGGGGCGGCAGGGGATGTAAGCTCTGGGGCCAACGTCCTGACTTTC
cdr3_aa: CASRLGAAGDVSSGANVLTF

d_call: -
v_call: TRBV18
cdr3_length: 12
clone_size: -
j_call: TRBJ2-7
cdr3_nt: TGTGCCAGCTCACCGGACACCTACGAGCAGTACTTC
cdr3_aa: CASSPDTYEQYF

d_call: -
v_call: TRBV11-3
cdr3_length: 16
clone_size: few
j_call: TRBJ2-1
cdr3_nt: TGTGCCAGCAGCGGCCGTACTAACCCCTCCTACAATGAGCAGTTCTTC
cdr3_aa: CASSGRTNPSYNEQFF

d_call: -
v_call: TRBV30
cdr3_length: 10
clone_size: -
j_call: TRBJ1-1
cdr3_nt: TGTGCCTGGAGTCGGAGTGAAGCTTTCTTT
cdr3_aa: CAWSRSEAFF

d_call: TRBD1
v_call: TRBV2
cdr3_length: 13
clone_size: -
j_call: TRBJ1-1
cdr3_nt: TGTGCCAGAACTGTTTATACAGGGGTCGCAGCTTTCTTT
cdr3_aa: CARTVYTGVAAFF

d_call: -
v_call: TRBV4-1
cdr3_length: 14
clone_size: once
j_call: TRBJ1-2
cdr3_nt: TGCGCCAGCAGCCAAGATACGAGCGGGATTGGCTACACCTTC
cdr3_aa: CASSQDTSGIGYTF

d_call: TRBD1
v_call: TRBV27
cdr3_length: 15
clone_size: few
j_call: TRBJ2-3
cdr3_nt: TGTGCCAGCAGTTTGGGACAGACGATCACAGATACGCAGTATTTT
cdr3_aa: CASSLGQTITDTQYF

d_call: -
v_call: TRBV30
cdr3_length: 16
clone_size: -
j_call: TRBJ1-6
cdr3_nt: TGTGCCTGGATCCAGGGACCGGGACACAGTAATTCACCCCTCCACTTT
cdr3_aa: CAWIQGPGHSNSPLHF

d_call: TRBD2
v_call: TRBV5-4
cdr3_length: 15
clone_size: -
j_call: TRBJ2-3
cdr3_nt: TGTGCCAGCAGCCCCACTAGCGGGGGGGCTGATACGCAGTATTTT
cdr3_aa: CASSPTSGGADTQYF

d_call: TRBD1
v_call: TRBV11-2
cdr3_length: 15
clone_size: -
j_call: TRBJ2-2
cdr3_nt: TGTGCCAGCCTATACGGACAGGGTTACACCGGGGAGCTGTTTTTT
cdr3_aa: CASLYGQGYTGELFF

d_call: TRBD1
v_call: TRBV30
cdr3_length: 15
clone_size: -
j_call: TRBJ2-5
cdr3_nt: TGTGCCTGGAAACCCGGACAGGGGGGCCAAGAGACCCAGTACTTC
cdr3_aa: CAWKPGQGGQETQYF

d_call: -
v_call: TRBV7-2
cdr3_length: 13
clone_size: -
j_call: TRBJ1-1
cdr3_nt: TGTGCCAGCAGCTTAGGTGCACGCACTGAAGCTTTCTTT
cdr3_aa: CASSLGARTEAFF

d_call: TRBD1
v_call: TRBV27
cdr3_length: 19
clone_size: -
j_call: TRBJ1-4
cdr3_nt: TGTGCCAGCAGTTTCCTAAGCTCCTTCCGGGACAGGGCAAATGAAAAACTGTTTTTT
cdr3_aa: CASSFLSSFRDRANEKLFF

d_call: -
v_call: TRBV20-1
cdr3_length: 10
clone_size: once
j_call: TRBJ2-1
cdr3_nt: TGCAGTGCCGGGAAGAATGAGCAGTTCTTC
cdr3_aa: CSAGKNEQFF

d_call: -
v_call: TRBV2
cdr3_length: 14
clone_size: few
j_call: TRBJ1-2
cdr3_nt: TGTGCCAGCAGTGAGGGGGAAGGTTATCGGGGCTACACCTTC
cdr3_aa: CASSEGEGYRGYTF

d_call: -
v_call: TRBV6-1
cdr3_length: 13
clone_size: few
j_call: TRBJ2-6
cdr3_nt: TGTGCCAGCACCACTACCCGGGCCAACGTCCTGACTTTC
cdr3_aa: CASTTTRANVLTF

d_call: TRBD1
v_call: TRBV30
cdr3_length: 17
clone_size: once
j_call: TRBJ1-3
cdr3_nt: TGTGCCTGGGCCAAAATCCGGGACAGGAACTCTGGAAACACCATATATTTT
cdr3_aa: CAWAKIRDRNSGNTIYF

d_call: -
v_call: TRBV29-1
cdr3_length: 12
clone_size: -
j_call: TRBJ2-3
cdr3_nt: TGCAGCGGGCGGACAGACGCAGATACGCAGTATTTT
cdr3_aa: CSGRTDADTQYF

d_call: -
v_call: TRBV10-3
cdr3_length: 12
clone_size: -
j_call: TRBJ2-5
cdr3_nt: TGTGCCATCAGTGAGTCGACGGAGACCCAGTACTTC
cdr3_aa: CAISESTETQYF

d_call: TRBD1
v_call: TRBV9
cdr3_length: 14
clone_size: once
j_call: TRBJ2-2
cdr3_nt: TGTGCCAGCAGCGCGGGACAGGGCACCGGGGAGCTGTTTTTT
cdr3_aa: CASSAGQGTGELFF

d_call: -
v_call: TRBV9
cdr3_length: 17
clone_size: few
j_call: TRBJ2-3
cdr3_nt: TGTGCCAGCAGCGTAGTACCTAGCGACATCAGCACAGATACGCAGTATTTT
cdr3_aa: CASSVVPSDISTDTQYF

d_call: -
v_call: TRBV29-1
cdr3_length: 13
clone_size: -
j_call: TRBJ1-5
cdr3_nt: TGCAGCGTCGGAGGGGCGGGGGATCAGCCCCAGCATTTT
cdr3_aa: CSVGGAGDQPQHF

d_call: TRBD1
v_call: TRBV4-2
cdr3_length: 17
clone_size: -
j_call: TRBJ1-1
cdr3_nt: TGTGCCAGCAGCCGCGGACAGGGGGCGAATGTGAACACTGAAGCTTTCTTT
cdr3_aa: CASSRGQGANVNTEAFF

d_call: -
v_call: TRBV5-1
cdr3_length: 16
clone_size: -
j_call: TRBJ2-1
cdr3_nt: TGCGCCAGCAACCCGGGGGATCTGGGGGCCTACAATGAGCAGTTCTTC
cdr3_aa: CASNPGDLGAYNEQFF

d_call: TRBD1
v_call: TRBV18
cdr3_length: 15
clone_size: few
j_call: TRBJ2-7
cdr3_nt: TGTGCCAGCTCACCAGGGACAGCAAGCTCCTACGAGCAGTACTTC
cdr3_aa: CASSPGTASSYEQYF

d_call: -
v_call: TRBV11-2
cdr3_length: 11
clone_size: -
j_call: TRBJ2-5
cdr3_nt: TGTGCCAGCTTAGGGGGGGAGACCCAGTACTTC
cdr3_aa: CASLGGETQYF

d_call: -
v_call: TRBV29-1
cdr3_length: 13
clone_size: -
j_call: TRBJ2-5
cdr3_nt: TGCAGCGTCGATACGGGTACTTACGGGACCCAGTACTTC
cdr3_aa: CSVDTGTYGTQYF

d_call: -
v_call: TRBV5-6
cdr3_length: 14
clone_size: -
j_call: TRBJ2-5
cdr3_nt: TGTGCCAGCAGCTTGTCGGTGGTGGAAGAGACCCAGTACTTC
cdr3_aa: CASSLSVVEETQYF

d_call: TRBD1
v_call: TRBV30
cdr3_length: 14
clone_size: few
j_call: TRBJ1-1
cdr3_nt: TGTGCCTGGAGTAAGGGACAGTTGAACACTGAAGCTTTCTTT
cdr3_aa: CAWSKGQLNTEAFF

d_call: -
v_call: TRBV13
cdr3_length: 14
clone_size: -
j_call: TRBJ2-3
cdr3_nt: TGTGCCAGCAGCCAGTGGGGGCACACAGATACGCAGTATTTT
cdr3_aa: CASSQWGHTDTQYF

d_call: -
v_call: TRBV18
cdr3_length: 14
clone_size: few
j_call: TRBJ2-3
cdr3_nt: TGTGCCAGCTCACCACGGTATAGCGAAGATACGCAGTATTTT
cdr3_aa: CASSPRYSEDTQYF

d_call: TRBD1
v_call: TRBV7-2
cdr3_length: 15
clone_size: few
j_call: TRBJ2-1
cdr3_nt: TGTGCCAGCAGCATGGGACAGGGGACCTACAATGAGCAGTTCTTC
cdr3_aa: CASSMGQGTYNEQFF

d_call: TRBD1
v_call: TRBV6-1
cdr3_length: 14
clone_size: -
j_call: TRBJ2-1
cdr3_nt: TGTGCCAGCAGTGAAGTGTCCAGGGACAGTGAGCAGTTCTTC
cdr3_aa: CASSEVSRDSEQFF

d_call: -
v_call: TRBV5-1
cdr3_length: 15
clone_size: -
j_call: TRBJ2-1
cdr3_nt: TGCGCCAGCAGCTTCTCAGGGGCCTCCTACAATGAGCAGTTCTTC
cdr3_aa: CASSFSGASYNEQFF

d_call: -
v_call: TRBV25-1
cdr3_length: 15
clone_size: -
j_call: TRBJ2-7
cdr3_nt: TGTGCCAGCAGTGAATCAGGGCCAGGATCCTACGAGCAGTACTTC
cdr3_aa: CASSESGPGSYEQYF

d_call: TRBD1
v_call: TRBV5-1
cdr3_length: 18
clone_size: -
j_call: TRBJ2-7
cdr3_nt: TGCGCCAGCACCCCAGGGGGTGACAGAAAAAGATCTTTACACGAGCAGTACTTC
cdr3_aa: CASTPGGDRKRSLHEQYF

d_call: TRBD1
v_call: TRBV5-1
cdr3_length: 15
clone_size: few
j_call: TRBJ1-5
cdr3_nt: TGCGCCAGCAGCTTGTCGGGGACAGGGGGGCAGCCCCAGCATTTT
cdr3_aa: CASSLSGTGGQPQHF

d_call: -
v_call: TRBV7-9
cdr3_length: 15
clone_size: -
j_call: TRBJ2-5
cdr3_nt: TGTGCCAGCAGCTTAGAGGGAGCGGGCCAAGAGACCCAGTACTTC
cdr3_aa: CASSLEGAGQETQYF

d_call: TRBD1
v_call: TRBV5-1
cdr3_length: 15
clone_size: -
j_call: TRBJ2-1
cdr3_nt: TGCGCCAGCAGACCGCCCGGGACAGGGAACAATGAGCAGTTCTTC
cdr3_aa: CASRPPGTGNNEQFF

d_call: -
v_call: TRBV29-1
cdr3_length: 16
clone_size: -
j_call: TRBJ2-7
cdr3_nt: TGCAGCGTAGGAAGCTATGGGCCGCGAGACTCCTACGAGCAGTACTTC
cdr3_aa: CSVGSYGPRDSYEQYF

d_call: -
v_call: TRBV27
cdr3_length: 14
clone_size: -
j_call: TRBJ2-3
cdr3_nt: TGTGCCAGCAGTCTAAACAGGGTCACAGATACGCAGTATTTT
cdr3_aa: CASSLNRVTDTQYF

d_call: -
v_call: TRBV7-9
cdr3_length: 15
clone_size: few
j_call: TRBJ2-7
cdr3_nt: TGTGCCAGCAGCTTAGCGCCCCATCCGGACTACGAGCAGTACTTC
cdr3_aa: CASSLAPHPDYEQYF

d_call: TRBD2
v_call: TRBV29-1
cdr3_length: 15
clone_size: -
j_call: TRBJ2-3
cdr3_nt: TGCAGCGTTGTGACTAGCGGGGGGGTCACAGATACGCAGTATTTT
cdr3_aa: CSVVTSGGVTDTQYF

d_call: TRBD1
v_call: TRBV4-1
cdr3_length: 13
clone_size: -
j_call: TRBJ1-6
cdr3_nt: TGCGCCAGCAGCCAAGAACAGGGGGCCACCCTCCACTTT
cdr3_aa: CASSQEQGATLHF

d_call: -
v_call: TRBV2
cdr3_length: 15
clone_size: -
j_call: TRBJ2-4
cdr3_nt: TGTGCCAGCAGCCCGCAAGGGGGGGCGGAAAACATTCAGTACTTC
cdr3_aa: CASSPQGGAENIQYF

d_call: -
v_call: TRBV29-1
cdr3_length: 13
clone_size: -
j_call: TRBJ1-1
cdr3_nt: TGCAGCGTTGGGGGAGGAGGGAAGACTGAAGCTTTCTTT
cdr3_aa: CSVGGGGKTEAFF